This is a list of T cell receptor beta chains from one sample in a study of blood T cell repertoires in COVID-19. Sequenced by immunoSEQ multiplex PCR; TCRdb stores in-frame clones only, minus some. The table lists over 130,000 clones, 80% to 85% of them singletons. Sequencing was carried out using peripheral blood. The receptors were gathered from a man between 25 and 39 years old with COVID-19, enrolled during active disease. Each CDR3 is given with its conserved first and last residue. Each record gives: clone size, D gene, V gene, J gene, CDR3 protein, CDR3 DNA. A D gene is named only where the DNA matches it firmly. Only some rows state a clone size, as once, few, many or a class for expanded clones.

abundance: -
d_gene: TRBD2
v_gene: TRBV9
j_gene: TRBJ2-1
CDR3aa: CASSVGGTKNEQFF
CDR3nt: TGTGCCAGCAGCGTAGGTGGGACTAAAAATGAGCAGTTCTTC

abundance: -
d_gene: -
v_gene: TRBV12-3/TRBV12-4
j_gene: TRBJ2-7
CDR3aa: CASSPSGTYEQYF
CDR3nt: TGTGCCAGCAGTCCGAGTGGTACCTACGAGCAGTACTTC

abundance: many
d_gene: -
v_gene: TRBV7-9
j_gene: TRBJ1-4
CDR3aa: CASDTGTPNEKLFF
CDR3nt: TGTGCCAGTGATACCGGGACACCGAATGAAAAACTGTTTTTT

abundance: -
d_gene: TRBD1
v_gene: TRBV6-5
j_gene: TRBJ1-2
CDR3aa: CASSYDRDYGYTF
CDR3nt: TGTGCCAGCAGTTACGACAGGGACTATGGCTACACCTTC

abundance: -
d_gene: TRBD1
v_gene: TRBV4-1
j_gene: TRBJ2-7
CDR3aa: CASSQPGQGSYEQYF
CDR3nt: TGCGCCAGCAGCCAACCGGGACAGGGTAGCTACGAGCAGTACTTC

abundance: -
d_gene: TRBD1
v_gene: TRBV18
j_gene: TRBJ1-5
CDR3aa: CASSETGGNQPQHF
CDR3nt: TGTGCCAGCTCAGAGACAGGGGGGAATCAGCCCCAGCATTTT

abundance: -
d_gene: TRBD2
v_gene: TRBV7-2
j_gene: TRBJ2-1
CDR3aa: CASSLAGRNNEQFF
CDR3nt: TGTGCCAGCAGCTTAGCCGGGAGGAACAATGAGCAGTTCTTC

abundance: -
d_gene: -
v_gene: TRBV28
j_gene: TRBJ2-3
CDR3aa: CASRDGVGTDTQYF
CDR3nt: TGTGCCAGCAGGGACGGGGTTGGCACAGATACGCAGTATTTT

abundance: -
d_gene: TRBD1
v_gene: TRBV29-1
j_gene: TRBJ1-1
CDR3aa: CSVGPHGTEMNTEAFF
CDR3nt: TGCAGCGTTGGACCCCACGGGACAGAGATGAACACTGAAGCTTTCTTT

abundance: few
d_gene: -
v_gene: TRBV19
j_gene: TRBJ1-1
CDR3aa: CASSISGTNTEAFF
CDR3nt: TGTGCCAGTAGTATCAGCGGGACGAACACTGAAGCTTTCTTT